This TCR beta chain comes out of a study of regulatory T cells in long-lasting Graves disease. Time point: persistent/refractory GD, antithyroid drugs over 5 years with positive TRAb. The authors made the TCR library using RNA they extracted from PBMCs. Germline CDR1 is MDHEN and CDR2 is SYDVKM. The V and J ends lost 6 bases and 4 bases, in that order; junction bases with no gene match: 6. The CDR3 has 14 amino acids. Regarding the study as a whole: Peripheral blood was the sole material, not thyroid tissue. Sharing of public clonotypes was greater in persistent patients (around 3,000) than in new patients (about 970).

Concerning this clonotype: Its cognate antigen is unknown.

Arm-PCR of CDR3 regions and iRepertoire HTBI primers were used to build TCR beta libraries. Authors' analysis steps: Among the samples, 60 to 65 TRBV and 14 to 15 TRBJ segments were identified. TCRdb re-called the multiplex PCR reads with MiXCR, one entry per CDR3 protein. It is TCRdb's table, rather than the study itself, that gives the V and J calls and clone size. The sample has about 420,000 distinct CDR3 sequences, about 20% seen once. The sample was peripheral blood mononuclear cells (PBMCs), taken when the disease was refractory, from a patient treated with antithyroid drugs. V is TRBV28 and J is TRBJ2-7; 10 positions match TRBD1. This clonotype was sampled from a female donor with Graves disease. As DNA, the CDR3 is TGTGCCAGCAGCACGACAGGGGGCTTTTACGAGCAGTACTTC. This gives the protein CASSTTGGFYEQYF.